The clone carrying this T cell receptor (beta chain) was seen only once. Its antigen is currently unknown. Between the trimmed V and J ends, which lost 0 bases and 4 bases, there was a span of 10 bases. Per the germline V gene, CDR1 is SGHNT and CDR2 is YYREEE (reference sequence). The CDR3 totals 14 residues. The data were taken from a study of radiotherapy plus CTLA-4 blockade in lung cancer. Study overall: With 25% to 40% of patients having disease control, objective responses were seen in about 17%.

Produced via immunoSEQ multiplex PCR; TCRdb's table is partial and in-frame only. The sample shows some 70,000 clones, approximately 82% of them seen only once. Points from the study as a whole: Following radiotherapy plus ipilimumab, tumor-derived TCR clones expanded in the blood.

The receptor comes from a human donor with non-small cell lung cancer who had a partial response to radiotherapy plus ipilimumab. Sequenced here: peripheral blood, sampled from a patient treated with radiotherapy plus ipilimumab. The chain couples TRBV5-4 to TRBJ1-1; D gene unclear. The CDR3 DNA reads as TGTGCCAGCAGCTTGGGATACACGGGCACTGAAGCTTTCTTT. This sequence encodes CASSLGYTGTEAFF.